Listed here are 12 T cell receptor beta chains from one sample, sequenced in a study of shared clonotypes between healthy human individuals. Sequencing used immunoSEQ multiplex PCR; TCRdb keeps in-frame clones, though not all of them. The sample holds roughly 590,000 clones, 95% to 96% seen once. CD8 cells classed as naive were CD45RO-negative and positively selected for CCR7, excluding terminally differentiated effector memory CD45RA+ cells. Sequencing used naive CD8+ T cells sorted from blood. All receptors derive from a young woman in good health.

Points on this clone: The same CDR3 can be traced to other DNA sequences in this sample. The rearrangement links TRBV4-2 to TRBJ2-7; 10 nucleotides match TRBD2. V trimming: 0 bases; J trimming: 2 bases; junction bases outside the gene matches: 1. The germline gives CDR1 LGHNA, CDR2 YNFKEQ. This CDR3 contains 15 residues. This CDR3 is CASSQELAGTYEQYF. CDR3 nucleotide sequence: TGTGCCAGCAGCCAAGAACTAGCGGGGACCTACGAGCAGTACTTC.

Comments on this clone: The same CDR3 arises from other DNA sequences in this sample as well. This chain links TRBV7-6 with TRBJ2-1; TRBD2 matches at 7 bases. Germline V gene lookup returns CDR1 SGHVS and CDR2 FNYEAQ. The CDR3 contains 16 residues. The J segment lost 0 bases and the V segment lost 5 bases, leaving 7 bases of the junction unmatched. DNA for the CDR3: TGTGCCAGCAGCCCCACTAGCGCGAGCTCCTACAATGAGCAGTTCTTC. Residues: CASSPTSASSYNEQFF.

V gene TRBV2 combines with J gene TRBJ1-1; D gene unclear. The CDR3 is 17 amino acids. V lost 3 bases, J lost 7 bases, and 24 bases lay in between. Germline values: CDR1 SNHLY, CDR2 FYNNEI. This CDR3 reads CASSDPVWGSRVDEAFF. The CDR3 DNA reads as TGTGCCAGCAGTGATCCTGTCTGGGGTTCCCGGGTGGATGAAGCTTTCTTT.

The chain combines TRBV19 with TRBJ1-2; no definite D call. Germline lookup yields CDR1 LNHDA and CDR2 SQIVND (reference sequence). The CDR3 is 13 residues long. V gave up 6 bases and J gave up 1 base, with 9 bases separating them. The CDR3 bases are TGTGCCAGTAGGATCCAGGATAACTATGGCTACACCTTC. This sequence encodes CASRIQDNYGYTF.

The chain employs TRBV27 and TRBJ1-2; unclear D gene. The CDR3 covers 14 residues. From germline, CDR1 is MNHEY and CDR2 SMNVEV (reference sequence). Trimming shortened V by 5 bases and J by 6 bases, and 16 bases separated the two germline ends. The CDR3 DNA sequence: TGTGCCAGCAGTACGGGATTCCCGGGAGATGGCTACACCTTC. Protein: CASSTGFPGDGYTF.

The V call is TRBV5-4, the J call TRBJ2-7; D remains ambiguous. The CDR3 runs 13 residues. CDR1 SGHNT and CDR2 YYREEE come from the germline V gene (reference sequence). V lost 0 bases to trimming and J lost 4 bases, with 8 bases between them. The CDR3 here is CASSLGSDYEQYF. DNA for the CDR3: TGTGCCAGCAGCTTGGGATCTGATTACGAGCAGTACTTC.

V is TRBV27 and J is TRBJ1-2, with D maybe TRBD1 (6 bases). V lost 5 bases and J lost 0, with 16 bases in between. Germline V gene lookup returns CDR1 MNHEY and CDR2 SMNVEV (reference sequence). The CDR3 spans 16 residues. The CDR3 DNA reads TGTGCCAGCAGTCCGGAAGGGGGTTACACTAACTATGGCTACACCTTC. This translates into CASSPEGGYTNYGYTF.

V gene TRBV11-2 combines with J gene TRBJ2-7; weak D call: TRBD1 (6 bases). Germline CDR1 is SGHAT and CDR2 is FQNNGV. CDR3 length equals 16 residues. Trimming took 5 bases from V and 3 from J, leaving 20 bases between them. The CDR3 region has the DNA TGTGCCAGCAGCCTAAGGCAACAGGGTAGCATCTACGAGCAGTACTTC. Residues: CASSLRQQGSIYEQYF.

The CDR3 sequence is CASSLIGPGELFF. The CDR3 region has the DNA TGTGCCAGCAGCTTAATCGGTCCCGGGGAGCTGTTTTTT. The J gene is TRBJ2-2, the V gene TRBV7-3; D ambiguous. The CDR3 contains 13 residues. V was shortened by 1 base and J by 6 bases, with 6 bases between the two germline ends. CDR1 is SGHTA and CDR2 is FQGTGA in the germline V gene. The variable domain in full, with the rest retrieved from reference TRBV7-3 and TRBJ2-2, is GAGVSQTPSNKVTEKGKYVELRCDPISGHTALYWYRQSLGQGPEFLIYFQGTGAADDSGLPNDRFFAVRPEGSVSTLKIQRTERGDSAVYLCASSLIGPGELFFGEGSRLTVL.

The chain couples TRBV6-1 to TRBJ2-3, with 7 bases that match TRBD1. This CDR3 region has 13 residues. V lost 6 bases and J lost 6; bases outside the gene matches: 6. Germline CDR1 MNHNS, CDR2 SASEGT. CDR3: CASSLTGVDTQYF. In nucleotides, the CDR3 is TGTGCCAGCAGCCTTACAGGGGTGGATACGCAGTATTTT.

Here the CDR3 DNA reads TGTGCCAGCAGCCGGGGGGCGGGAGGTTACGAGCAGTACTTC. It is translated as CASSRGAGGYEQYF. J is TRBJ2-7 and V is TRBV27, with 8 bases aligning to TRBD2. J lost 4 bases, V lost 6 bases, and 8 bases had no gene match. Germline loops: CDR1 MNHEY, CDR2 SMNVEV (reference sequence). This CDR3 contains 14 residues.

In DNA form, the CDR3 reads TGTGCCAGCAGTAGCGGGAGTGCCGAGCAGTACTTC. This encodes CASSSGSAEQYF. The V gene is TRBV28, the J gene TRBJ2-7; 8 nucleotides align to TRBD2. The CDR3 sequence is 12 residues long. The germline V gene encodes CDR1 MDHEN and CDR2 SYDVKM. V shed 5 bases, J shed 6 bases, and the junction held 3 bases outside the gene matches.